Each of the 13 T cell receptor beta chains below was sequenced from the same sample in a study of blood T cell repertoires in COVID-19. Produced via immunoSEQ multiplex PCR; TCRdb's table is partial and in-frame only. The sample gives roughly 130,000 clones, approximately 80% of which show up once; more than 9% is in the top ten. The material sequenced was peripheral blood. Source of these receptors: a woman in her sixties or seventies with acute or convalescent COVID-19.

J is TRBJ2-1 and V is TRBV6-2 or TRBV6-3; 12 bases are a match to TRBD2. CDR1 and CDR2 from the germline V gene are MNHEY and SVGEGT. J lost 5 bases, V lost 2 bases, and 4 bases had no gene match. The CDR3 totals 16 residues. As DNA, the CDR3 is TGTGCCAGCAGTTACCCACTAGCGGGGGGCCACAATGAGCAGTTCTTC. Translated: CASSYPLAGGHNEQFF.

This chain uses TRBV5-6 with TRBJ1-2; D may be TRBD1 (6 bases). This CDR3 spans 14 amino acids. Germline V gene lookup returns CDR1 SGHDT and CDR2 YYEEEE. Trimming cost V 0 bases and J 8 bases, with 14 bases left between them. The CDR3 DNA is TGTGCCAGCAGCTTGGAGGGTTTCAGGGGCGGCTACACCTTC. Its protein product is CASSLEGFRGGYTF. The full variable domain, with the rest looked up from reference TRBV5-6 and TRBJ1-2, is DAGVTQSPTHLIKTRGQQVTLRCSPKSGHDTVSWYQQALGQGPQFIFQYYEEEERQRGNFPDRFSGHQFPNYSSELNVNALLLGDSALYLCASSLEGFRGGYTFGSGTRLTVV.

The genes are TRBV10-3 and TRBJ1-1, with a weak D call TRBD1 (6 bases). The germline CDR1 and CDR2 sequences are ENHRY and SYGVKD. V was clipped by 4 bases and J by 11 bases, with 20 bases between them. This CDR3 spans 14 amino acids. The CDR3 spells CAISVRDAGAGAFF. In nucleotides, the CDR3 is TGTGCCATCAGTGTCCGTGATGCGGGGGCAGGGGCTTTCTTT.

This chain links TRBV2 with TRBJ2-2; TRBD1 is a possible D gene (7 bases). CDR3 length: 15 residues. CDR1 is SNHLY, CDR2 FYNNEI, per germline. Deletions cut 9 bases from V and 0 bases from J, with 14 bases between. DNA for the CDR3: TGTGCCAGAGGTAGCGGACAGGCGAACACCGGGGAGCTGTTTTTT. Translating it yields CARGSGQANTGELFF.

The rearrangement uses TRBV24-1 and TRBJ1-5; 8 positions match TRBD1. Germline V lookup: CDR1 KGHDR, CDR2 SFDVKD. J gave up 1 base and V 5 bases, and 9 bases lay outside the gene matches. The CDR3 loop spans 17 amino acids. In nucleotides, the CDR3 is TGTGCCACCAGTGCGGCAGGGGGCATGTCAAGCAATCAGCCCCAGCATTTT. Amino acids: CATSAAGGMSSNQPQHF.

V usage is TRBV21-1 and J usage is TRBJ2-7; the table's D call TRBD2 went unverified against the DNA. TRBV21-1 is flagged as a pseudogene. This CDR3 contains 15 residues. The CDR3 spells CASSNSGSGVSEAYF. CDR3 coding DNA: TGTGCCAGCAGCAATAGCGGGTCGGGGGTGTCCGAGGCGTACTTC.

The chain's CDR3 is CASSQTSGGPYEQYV. The CDR3 coding sequence is TGTGCCAGCAGCCAGACCTCCGGGGGTCCGTACGAGCAGTACGTC. The V and J genes are TRBV7-9 and TRBJ2-7, with D possibly TRBD2 on 6 matching bases. CDR3 size: 15 residues. Deletions cut 5 bases from V and 4 bases from J, with 18 bases between. Germline V gene lookup returns CDR1 SEHNR and CDR2 FQNEAQ (reference sequence).

V is TRBV7-9 and J is TRBJ1-2, with a weak D call TRBD1 (6 bases). Germline V gene sequence: CDR1 SEHNR, CDR2 FQNEAQ (reference sequence). Trimming took off 5 bases at V and 6 bases at J, with 19 bases between the two ends. The CDR3 is 15 residues long. CDR3 protein: CASSPLVRGGDGYTF. Here the CDR3 DNA reads TGTGCCAGCAGCCCCCTGGTGAGGGGGGGTGATGGCTACACCTTC.

V gene TRBV7-9 combines with J gene TRBJ2-7, with 8 positions matching TRBD2. Germline CDR1 SEHNR, CDR2 FQNEAQ (reference sequence). The CDR3 spans 14 residues. V lost 5 bases, J lost 5 bases, and 8 bases stayed unmatched. For the CDR3, the DNA is TGTGCCAGCAGCCCCCCGGGGGGGCTTGACGAGCAGTACTTC. The encoded protein is CASSPPGGLDEQYF.

V is TRBV9 and J is TRBJ2-5, with D perhaps TRBD1 (7 bases). The CDR3 has 15 residues. Germline V gene lookup returns CDR1 SGDLS and CDR2 YYNGEE. V gave up 6 bases and J gave up 5 bases, with 20 bases separating them. CDR3: CASTSSGGKIETQYF. The CDR3 DNA is TGTGCCAGCACTTCTTCAGGGGGGAAGATTGAGACCCAGTACTTC. The full variable domain, its missing parts supplied by reference TRBV9 and TRBJ2-5, is DSGVTQTPKHLITATGQRVTLRCSPRSGDLSVYWYQQSLDQGLQFLIQYYNGEERAKGNILERFSAQQFPDLHSELNLSSLELGDSALYFCASTSSGGKIETQYFGPGTRLLVL.

This clone was recorded only once. This chain connects TRBV12-3 or TRBV12-4 to TRBJ2-2; D unresolved. The CDR3 totals 12 residues. Trimming removed 5 bases from V and 10 bases from J, with 11 bases in between. The CDR3 DNA sequence: TGTGCCAGCAGTCTACGGTTTGAGGAGCTGTTTTTT. As protein: CASSLRFEELFF.

The J gene is TRBJ1-3, the V gene TRBV6-5, with D perhaps matching TRBD1 (5 bases). Deletions cut 4 bases from V and 0 bases from J, with 7 bases between. The CDR3 length is 14 residues. The germline gives CDR1 MNHEY, CDR2 SVGAGI. The CDR3 sequence is CASSSGSSGNTIYF. As DNA, the CDR3 is TGTGCCAGCAGTTCAGGGTCCTCTGGAAACACCATATATTTT.

This sequence joins TRBV5-6 and TRBJ1-6; no firm D call. Deletions cut 2 bases from V and 10 bases from J, with 10 bases between. Looked up from germline, CDR1 is SGHDT and CDR2 is YYEEEE. The CDR3 extends over 13 amino acids. The CDR3 loop reads CASSFRGRSPLHF. DNA of the CDR3: TGTGCCAGCAGCTTTCGTGGGAGATCACCCCTCCACTTT.